The 32 T cell receptor beta chains below come from one sample, sequenced in a study of blood T cell repertoires in COVID-19. Only in-frame clones appear in the TCRdb table, and some are missing; sequencing was by immunoSEQ multiplex PCR. The sample contains roughly 87,000 clones, approximately 85% of which appear only once. Sequencing input: peripheral blood. These receptors were collected from an elderly woman with COVID-19, enrolled during active disease.

The rearrangement uses TRBV30 and TRBJ2-3; 7 nucleotides line up with TRBD2. The germline V gene encodes CDR1 GTSNPN and CDR2 SVGIG (reference sequence). The CDR3 length is 15 residues. Trimming removed 5 bases from V and 4 bases from J; junction bases left unmatched: 12. The CDR3 nucleotides read TGTGCCTGGTCCCGGGGGGAGGGACGGGCAGATACGCAGTATTTT. Its protein product is CAWSRGEGRADTQYF.

The rearrangement joins TRBV5-8 to TRBJ2-7, with TRBD1 matching over 7 bases. J gave up 6 bases and V 4 bases, and 10 bases lay outside the gene matches. The CDR3 extends over 14 amino acids. Germline V CDR1 and CDR2: SGHTS, YDEGEE. The CDR3, as DNA: TGTGCCAGCAGCCGGGGACAGCTAGGGCGCGAGCAGTACTTC. Protein sequence: CASSRGQLGREQYF.

This clone has a single count. This chain uses TRBV2 with TRBJ2-4; D unresolved. The ends were cut back, 2 bases at V and 8 bases at J, with 10 bases in the middle. Germline V CDR1 and CDR2: SNHLY, FYNNEI. The CDR3 contains 13 residues. The CDR3 region has the DNA TGTGCCAGCAGTGAACCGGGTAGAGACATTCAGTACTTC. Its protein product is CASSEPGRDIQYF. Full variable domain (missing parts from reference TRBV2 and TRBJ2-4): EPEVTQTPSHQVTQMGQEVILRCVPISNHLYFYWYRQILGQKVEFLVSFYNNEISEKSEIFDDQFSVERPDGSNFTLKIRSTKLEDSAMYFCASSEPGRDIQYFGAGTRLSVL.

This chain uses TRBV19 with TRBJ1-4; 7 bases are shared with TRBD1. Germline V gives CDR1 LNHDA, CDR2 SQIVND (reference sequence). With V trimmed by 7 bases and J by 2 bases, 4 bases remained unmatched. This CDR3 comprises 14 residues. CDR3 in amino acids: CASNMGQTNEKLFF. DNA of the CDR3: TGTGCCAGTAATATGGGACAGACTAATGAAAAACTGTTTTTT.

V gene TRBV18 combines with J gene TRBJ2-3; D possibly corresponds to TRBD1 (6 bases). Trimming removed 2 bases at V and 9 bases at J, with 15 bases between. CDR3 length equals 14 residues. Germline V lookup: CDR1 KGHSH, CDR2 LQKENI. Here the CDR3 reads CASSPMDKRGTQYF. CDR3 in DNA: TGTGCCAGCTCACCAATGGATAAGAGGGGGACGCAGTATTTT.

This chain connects TRBV11-2 to TRBJ2-2, with a weak D call TRBD2 (6 bases). The CDR3 is 15 residues long. Germline V gene lookup returns CDR1 SGHAT and CDR2 FQNNGV. V shed 7 bases and J shed 5 bases, with 17 bases lying between them. CDR3 nucleotide sequence: TGTGCCAGCACTCTGGGCGCTGCGGGGACCGGGGAGCTGTTTTTT. Its translation: CASTLGAAGTGELFF.

The J gene is TRBJ1-5, the V gene TRBV4-3, with D possibly TRBD1 on 6 matching bases. The CDR3 has 15 residues. V was shortened by 2 bases and J by 4 bases, with 12 bases between the two germline ends. Germline CDR1 LGHNA, CDR2 YSLEER. CDR3 nucleotides: TGCGCCAGCAGCCAAACAGGGTTGGAAAATCAGCCCCAGCATTTT. Its translation: CASSQTGLENQPQHF.

The chain couples TRBV10-3 to TRBJ1-2; 7 bases are shared with TRBD1. This CDR3 has 14 residues. Germline V gene lookup returns CDR1 ENHRY and CDR2 SYGVKD. V gave up 1 base and J gave up 2 bases; unmatched junction bases: 1. The DNA for the CDR3 is TGTGCCATCAGTGAGTACAGGGGAAACTATGGCTACACCTTC. The encoded protein is CAISEYRGNYGYTF.

The V gene is TRBV19, the J gene TRBJ1-5; D remains unclear. The V end was cut by 4 bases, the J end by 2 bases, with 18 bases between. The CDR3 spans 17 residues. CDR1 and CDR2 (germline): LNHDA, SQIVND (reference sequence). The CDR3 loop reads CASSNWRELLGNQPQHF. The CDR3 coding sequence is TGTGCCAGTAGTAATTGGAGGGAACTGCTCGGCAATCAGCCCCAGCATTTT.

This chain joins TRBV7-9 and TRBJ2-1, with TRBD2 matching over 15 bases. The J segment lost 10 bases and the V segment lost 2 bases, leaving 9 bases of the junction unmatched. The CDR3 consists of 17 residues. CDR1 SEHNR and CDR2 FQNEAQ come from the germline V gene (reference sequence). The CDR3 spells CASSLPRTSGRAGEQFF. CDR3 DNA sequence: TGTGCCAGCAGCTTACCGAGGACTAGCGGGAGGGCCGGGGAGCAGTTCTTC.

This chain uses TRBV10-3 with TRBJ1-1; no clear D gene. CDR1 is ENHRY, CDR2 SYGVKD, per germline. The V end lost 4 bases, the J end lost 4 bases, and 19 bases lay between the germline ends. This CDR3 has 16 residues. This CDR3 reads CAISALGVGSATEAFF. The CDR3 DNA sequence: TGTGCCATCAGTGCCTTGGGTGTGGGCTCGGCCACTGAAGCTTTCTTT.

This chain joins TRBV12-3 or TRBV12-4 and TRBJ2-3; D unresolved. Between the trimmed V and J ends, which lost 7 bases and 2 bases, there was a span of 10 bases. CDR3 length: 13 amino acids. CDR3 coding DNA: TGTGCCAGCAAAAACACGTTCACAGATACGCAGTATTTT. Its translation is CASKNTFTDTQYF.

The V gene is TRBV14, the J gene TRBJ2-7; D perhaps matches TRBD1 (6 bases). CDR3 length: 14 residues. V dropped 3 bases and J dropped 7 bases, with 16 bases sitting between them. Germline assignment: CDR1 SGHDN and CDR2 FVKESK. The CDR3 bases are TGTGCCAGCAGCCAGAATAGGGGGACGGGGGAGCAGTACTTC. It is translated as CASSQNRGTGEQYF.

V gene TRBV3-1 (or the pseudogene TRBV3-2) combines with J gene TRBJ1-1; a weak D match, TRBD1 (5 bases). CDR3 length equals 13 residues. V shed 3 bases and J shed 4 bases, with 9 bases lying between them. The germline V gene has CDR1 LGHDT and CDR2 YNNKEL (reference sequence). The chain's CDR3 is CASSQTASTEAFF. The CDR3 coding sequence is TGTGCCAGCAGCCAGACAGCCAGCACTGAAGCTTTCTTT.

The chain links TRBV6-6 to TRBJ2-1; TRBD2 matches at 9 bases. Germline V lookup: CDR1 MNHNY, CDR2 SVGAGI (reference sequence). Trimming cost V 5 bases and J 4 bases; bases outside gene matches: 9. The CDR3 has 16 residues. CDR3 residues: CASSLDIAGVYNEQFF. For the CDR3, the DNA is TGTGCCAGCAGTCTTGATATAGCGGGGGTTTACAATGAGCAGTTCTTC.

This clone was recorded once. The chain carries TRBV10-3 and TRBJ1-2; D gene ambiguous. Trimming removed 0 bases at V and 5 bases at J, with 16 bases between. Per germline, CDR1 ENHRY and CDR2 SYGVKD. The CDR3 loop spans 16 amino acids. The CDR3 here is CAISESSWKGAYGYTF. The CDR3 region has the DNA TGTGCCATCAGTGAGTCGTCATGGAAGGGAGCTTATGGCTACACCTTC.

V and J are TRBV20-1 and TRBJ1-2; D may be TRBD1 (6 bases). The germline V and J ends were trimmed by 5 bases and 5 bases, with 9 bases remaining between them. CDR3 length equals 11 residues. Germline CDR1 is DFQATT and CDR2 is SNEGSKA (reference sequence). The CDR3 sequence: CSAAGQYGYTF. The CDR3 bases are TGCAGTGCTGCAGGACAGTATGGCTACACCTTC.

This rearrangement joins TRBV18 to TRBJ2-7, with 7 bases identical to TRBD2. Looked up from germline, CDR1 is KGHSH and CDR2 is LQKENI. The CDR3 loop spans 18 amino acids. V lost 4 bases, J lost 0 bases, and 15 bases stayed unmatched. CDR3 residues: CASSLRVAGGANSYEQYF. CDR3 DNA: TGTGCCAGCTCACTACGGGTAGCGGGCGGTGCGAACTCCTACGAGCAGTACTTC. Complete variable domain (other parts from reference TRBV18 and TRBJ2-7): NAGVMQNPRHLVRRRGQEARLRCSPMKGHSHVYWYRQLPEEGLKFMVYLQKENIIDESGMPKERFSAEFPKEGPSILRIQQVVRGDSAAYFCASSLRVAGGANSYEQYFGPGTRLTVT.

This clone was seen once. This chain connects TRBV19 to TRBJ1-4, with 8 bases identical to TRBD1. Germline V gene lookup returns CDR1 LNHDA and CDR2 SQIVND (reference sequence). The trim removed 6 bases at V and 6 bases at J, leaving 9 bases unmatched. CDR3 length: 15 amino acids. CDR3 coding DNA: TGTGCCAGTAGACTCACAGGGGGAGGGGATGAAAAACTGTTTTTT. Its translation: CASRLTGGGDEKLFF.

The chain employs TRBV4-1 and TRBJ2-1; 14 bases are a match to TRBD2. The length of the CDR3 is 17 residues. Trimming at V came to 4 bases and at J to 7 bases, leaving 9 bases not matched to a gene. Germline-derived CDR1 and CDR2 are MGHRA and YSYEKL. The CDR3 coding sequence is TGCGCCAGCAGCCTCCGACTAGCGGGAGGGCCTGGGAATGAGCAGTTCTTC. Translating it yields CASSLRLAGGPGNEQFF.

This clone was counted only a few times. CDR3 region: CASRQQGANTEAFF. The CDR3 nucleotides are TGCGCCAGCAGACAACAGGGGGCGAACACTGAAGCTTTCTTT. The rearrangement links TRBV5-1 to TRBJ1-1; 9 nucleotides align to TRBD1. The CDR3 spans 14 residues. Germline assignment: CDR1 SGHRS and CDR2 YFSETQ. J was trimmed by 1 base and V by 5 bases; bases with no gene match: 3.

This clone was counted between two and nine times. The chain combines TRBV9 with TRBJ2-2, with 9 bases fitting TRBD2. V dropped 1 base and J dropped 0; count of bases not matched to a gene: 4. CDR1 SGDLS and CDR2 YYNGEE come from the germline V gene. The CDR3 runs 17 residues. The CDR3 DNA is TGTGCCAGCAGCGTAAGCGGGGGGTTCGCGAACACCGGGGAGCTGTTTTTT. This gives the protein CASSVSGGFANTGELFF.

The chain couples TRBV19 to TRBJ2-3; TRBD2 agrees at 9 bases. CDR3 length: 15 amino acids. The J segment lost 2 bases and the V segment lost 5 bases, leaving 5 bases of the junction unmatched. Germline loops: CDR1 LNHDA, CDR2 SQIVND (reference sequence). CDR3 region: CASSRLAGNTDTQYF. The DNA of the CDR3 is TGTGCCAGTAGTCGCCTAGCGGGGAACACAGATACGCAGTATTTT.

About this clone: At the DNA level, this CDR3 is encoded by other sequences in the same sample as well. The chain has TRBV18 and TRBJ2-1; TRBD2 matches 12 bases. There are 16 residues in the CDR3. The V segment lost 0 bases and the J segment 4 bases; nucleotides outside the gene matches: 1. Germline assignment: CDR1 KGHSH and CDR2 LQKENI. The CDR3, as DNA: TGTGCCAGCTCACCACCCGGACTAGCGGGGTACAATGAGCAGTTCTTC. It yields the protein CASSPPGLAGYNEQFF.

About this clone: The junction shows a germline mismatch at one end, possibly a read error. The rearrangement uses TRBV28 and TRBJ2-7; 15 nucleotides align to TRBD2. CDR3 length equals 13 residues. From germline, CDR1 is MDHEN and CDR2 SYDVKM. The CDR3 region is CASSRTSGRAPRF. CDR3 nucleotides: TGTGCCAGCAGTCGGACTAGCGGGAGGGCTCCACGCTTC.

This chain connects TRBV11-2 to TRBJ2-1, with TRBD2 matching over 12 bases. The germline V gene encodes CDR1 SGHAT and CDR2 FQNNGV. The CDR3 is 16 amino acids. V was pared by 5 bases and J by 8 bases, with 10 bases of the junction left unmatched. The CDR3 sequence is CASSPEGTSGWDEQFF. The CDR3 nucleotides read TGTGCCAGCAGCCCGGAAGGGACTAGCGGGTGGGATGAGCAGTTCTTC.

The chain carries TRBV5-1 and TRBJ2-1, with 7 bases aligning to TRBD2. The germline V gene encodes CDR1 SGHRS and CDR2 YFSETQ. The CDR3 consists of 15 residues. Losses at the gene ends were 4 bases for V and 0 bases for J; bases not matched to a gene: 4. The CDR3 loop reads CASSASGTSYNEQFF. The CDR3 DNA reads TGCGCCAGCAGCGCAAGCGGGACCTCCTACAATGAGCAGTTCTTC.

J is TRBJ2-1 and V is TRBV7-9; D perhaps matches TRBD2 (5 bases). V was cut by 10 bases and J by 5 bases, with 21 bases left in between. CDR3 size: 15 residues. The V gene's germline CDR1 is SEHNR and CDR2 FQNEAQ (reference sequence). The CDR3 is CANGMGSGLHNEQFF. The DNA of the CDR3 is TGTGCCAACGGAATGGGTTCGGGGTTACACAATGAGCAGTTCTTC.

This chain connects TRBV10-3 to TRBJ2-5; tentatively, D is TRBD1 (6 bases). V was clipped by 0 bases and J by 7 bases, with 15 bases between them. This CDR3 has 15 residues. CDR1 is ENHRY and CDR2 is SYGVKD in the germline V gene. The CDR3 sequence: CAISESRDTEGTQYF. The DNA for the CDR3 is TGTGCCATCAGTGAGTCTCGGGACACCGAGGGGACCCAGTACTTC.

The genes are TRBV11-2 and TRBJ1-2, with 9 bases fitting TRBD1. Germline CDR1 is SGHAT and CDR2 is FQNNGV. The CDR3 length is 14 residues. V trimming: 5 bases; J trimming: 7 bases; junction bases outside the gene matches: 8. The CDR3 nucleotides are TGTGCCAGCAGCCCGTCACAGGGGGCGACTGGCTACACCTTC. Its translation is CASSPSQGATGYTF.

This clone was recorded once. V usage is TRBV7-9 and J usage is TRBJ2-2; the D is unclear. The germline CDR1 and CDR2 sequences are SEHNR and FQNEAQ (reference sequence). The CDR3 consists of 13 residues. Between the trimmed V and J ends, which lost 5 bases and 1 base, there was a span of 5 bases. The CDR3 spells CASSVRNTGELFF. CDR3 coding DNA: TGTGCCAGCAGCGTCAGGAACACCGGGGAGCTGTTTTTT.

This chain uses TRBV5-8 with TRBJ2-7; 9 bases align to TRBD1. The CDR3 extends over 15 amino acids. The junction had 9 bases not matched to a gene; V was cut back by 2 bases and J by 6 bases. CDR1 is SGHTS, CDR2 YDEGEE, per germline. The CDR3 region is CASSLSGQGHLEQYF. The CDR3 DNA follows: TGTGCCAGCAGCTTAAGCGGACAGGGGCACCTCGAGCAGTACTTC. The variable domain in full, with the rest retrieved from reference TRBV5-8 and TRBJ2-7, is EAGVTQSPTHLIKTRGQQATLRCSPISGHTSVYWYQQALGLGLQFLLWYDEGEERNRGNFPPRFSGRQFPNYSSELNVNALELEDSALYLCASSLSGQGHLEQYFGPGTRLTVT.